What follows are 16 T cell receptor beta chains derived from one specimen sequenced in a study of beta chain features in type 1 diabetes. Study outcomes and limitations: Type 1 diabetes patients had moderately but significantly shorter TCRB CDR3s in all four CD4+ subsets.

The antigens for these receptors are not known. Sequenced material consisted of expressed TCRB transcripts (all of the isolated RNA was reverse transcribed). Measured with immunoSEQ multiplex PCR; TCRdb has only the in-frame clones, and not every one. The sample has about 650,000 clones, around 12% seen once. Sample: naive CD4+ T cells from blood. The receptors derive from a man aged 30 to 39 with type 1 diabetes.

This clone was recorded a few times. This chain's CDR3 is CASSLGQGGNGYTF. The CDR3 DNA reads as TGTGCCAGCAGCTTAGGACAGGGCGGGAATGGCTACACCTTC. J is TRBJ1-2 and V is TRBV11-2; the match to TRBD1 covers 7 bases. Germline V gene sequence: CDR1 SGHAT, CDR2 FQNNGV. Trimming took 1 base from V and 6 from J; bases not matched to a gene: 5. The CDR3 covers 14 residues.

This clone has only a few counts. The genes are TRBV6-5 and TRBJ1-5; D gene ambiguous. This CDR3 is 12 amino acids long. V was pared by 6 bases and J by 7 bases, with 10 bases between. Germline loops: CDR1 MNHEY, CDR2 SVGAGI. CDR3 sequence (DNA): TGTGCCAGCAGGGGGAGCGGGCAGCCCCAGCATTTT. This translates into CASRGSGQPQHF.

The table lists this clone with a few counts. The rearrangement uses TRBV4-3 and TRBJ1-5; the D gene is possibly TRBD1 (6 bases). The CDR3 runs to 13 residues. V was trimmed by 6 bases and J by 3 bases, leaving 9 bases between them. Germline lookup yields CDR1 LGHNA and CDR2 YSLEER. The CDR3 bases are TGCGCCAGCAGTACAGGGAACAATCAGCCCCAGCATTTT. Translated, it gives CASSTGNNQPQHF.

V usage is TRBV29-1 and J usage is TRBJ1-1; D is perhaps TRBD1 (5 bases). V lost 6 bases to trimming and J lost 4 bases, with 15 bases between them. The CDR3 covers 13 residues. Germline CDR1 SQVTM, CDR2 ANQGSEA. The CDR3 loop is CSVTRGLGTEAFF. The CDR3 coding sequence is TGCAGCGTCACAAGGGGCCTCGGCACTGAAGCTTTCTTT.

A remark on this clone: One end of the junction does not line up with germline, which may come from a read error. This chain joins TRBV7-7 and TRBJ2-3; D remains unclear. This CDR3 has 15 residues. Germline CDR1 reads SSHAT; CDR2 reads FNYEAQ (reference sequence). CDR3 residues: CASSLLDRDTDTQYF. CDR3 DNA sequence: TGTGCTAGCAGCTTACTGGACCGCGATACAGATACGCAGTATTTT.

The CDR3 bases are TGTGCCAGCAGCCAAGGAATTGGGGGCTACTTGGACCAAGAGACCCAGTACTTC. This encodes CASSQGIGGYLDQETQYF. This chain connects TRBV14 to TRBJ2-5; TRBD1 is a possible D gene (6 bases). The germline V gene has CDR1 SGHDN and CDR2 FVKESK. The V end lost 1 base, the J end lost 0 bases, and 18 bases lay between the germline ends. The CDR3 loop spans 18 amino acids.

CDR3 in DNA: TGTGCCAGTAAAGTAGTGGGGGCTGCCAACACCGGGGAGCTGTTTTTT. Translated: CASKVVGAANTGELFF. The rearrangement joins TRBV19 to TRBJ2-2; D is possibly TRBD1 (6 bases). This CDR3 is 16 amino acids long. V was pared by 7 bases and J by 2 bases, with 17 bases between. Germline loops: CDR1 LNHDA, CDR2 SQIVND (reference sequence).

The table lists this clone with a few counts. This chain links TRBV20-1 with TRBJ1-2; the D is unclear. V was cut by 3 bases and J by 4 bases, with 6 bases left in between. The CDR3 has 11 residues. The germline V gene has CDR1 DFQATT and CDR2 SNEGSKA (reference sequence). The CDR3 nucleotides are TGCAGTGCTAGCCGGGCCTATGGCTACACCTTC. The encoded protein is CSASRAYGYTF.

The rearrangement links TRBV2 to TRBJ1-5, with TRBD1 identical over 8 bases. Germline-derived CDR1 and CDR2 are SNHLY and FYNNEI. This CDR3 is 13 amino acids long. Trimming at V came to 6 bases and at J to 13 bases, leaving 11 bases not matched to a gene. The CDR3 loop reads CASSRGQDPIQHF. CDR3 DNA sequence: TGTGCCAGCAGCAGGGGACAGGACCCCATTCAGCATTTT.

The chain employs TRBV7-2 and TRBJ2-7, with D possibly called TRBD1 or TRBD2 (5 bases each). V lost 5 bases, J lost 3 bases, and 17 bases lay in between. The CDR3 covers 15 residues. Germline CDR1 reads SGHTA; CDR2 reads FQGNSA. The CDR3, as DNA: TGTGCCAGCAGCCGGACATTCACGGGGAACTACGAGCAGTACTTC. Translated, it gives CASSRTFTGNYEQYF. Filled out from reference TRBV7-2 and TRBJ2-7, the complete variable domain reads GAGVSQSPSNKVTEKGKDVELRCDPISGHTALYWYRQSLGQGLEFLIYFQGNSAPDKSGLPSDRFSAERTGGSVSTLTIQRTQQEDSAVYLCASSRTFTGNYEQYFGPGTRLTVT.

This chain links TRBV7-9 with TRBJ2-1; D not certain. This CDR3 comprises 11 residues. Trimming took 3 bases from V and 11 from J, leaving 8 bases between them. The germline V gene has CDR1 SEHNR and CDR2 FQNEAQ (reference sequence). CDR3 bases: TGTGCCAGCAGCTTCGAGCGAAAGCAGTTCTTC. It encodes CASSFERKQFF.

The chain joins TRBV10-2 to TRBJ1-6; D ambiguous. Trimming took 4 bases from V and 9 from J, leaving 10 bases between them. This CDR3 is 13 amino acids long. CDR1 WSHSY and CDR2 SAAADI come from the germline V gene. The CDR3 DNA sequence: TGCGCCAGCAGTGTAGACCGTGGTTCACCCCTCCACTTT. Its translation: CASSVDRGSPLHF.

This chain links TRBV5-4 with TRBJ2-5; no definite D call. The CDR3 loop spans 14 amino acids. The germline V and J ends were trimmed by 4 bases and 2 bases, with 12 bases remaining between them. Germline values: CDR1 SGHNT, CDR2 YYREEE (reference sequence). The CDR3 region has the DNA TGTGCCAGCAGCCCGTGGACGGGTCAAGAGACCCAGTACTTC. Residues: CASSPWTGQETQYF.

This clone has more than one count but fewer than ten. The same CDR3 can be traced to other DNA sequences in this sample. The V call is TRBV5-1, the J call TRBJ2-7, with 9 bases that match TRBD1. Germline CDR1 is SGHRS and CDR2 is YFSETQ. V lost 2 bases, J lost 3 bases, and 3 bases stayed unmatched. CDR3 length: 14 amino acids. CDR3 in DNA: TGCGCCAGCAGCTTAACAGGGGGCAACTACGAGCAGTACTTC. It codes for CASSLTGGNYEQYF.

This clone has just one count. The chain recombines TRBV2 with TRBJ2-7; 10 bases match TRBD1. Per germline, CDR1 SNHLY and CDR2 FYNNEI. V dropped 5 bases and J dropped 4; count of bases not matched to a gene: 8. CDR3 length equals 15 residues. CDR3 DNA: TGTGCCAGCAGTATAGGGACAGGGGAAGGGTACGAGCAGTACTTC. Translated, it gives CASSIGTGEGYEQYF.

This clone has more than one count but fewer than ten. The gene calls are TRBV18 and TRBJ1-2, with TRBD1 identical over 7 bases. This CDR3 has 15 residues. The V gene's germline CDR1 is KGHSH and CDR2 LQKENI. V was pared by 3 bases and J by 4 bases, with 8 bases of the junction left unmatched. The CDR3 DNA reads TGTGCCAGCTCACCGCGCGACAGGGCTTCCTATGGCTACACCTTC. Translation gives CASSPRDRASYGYTF.